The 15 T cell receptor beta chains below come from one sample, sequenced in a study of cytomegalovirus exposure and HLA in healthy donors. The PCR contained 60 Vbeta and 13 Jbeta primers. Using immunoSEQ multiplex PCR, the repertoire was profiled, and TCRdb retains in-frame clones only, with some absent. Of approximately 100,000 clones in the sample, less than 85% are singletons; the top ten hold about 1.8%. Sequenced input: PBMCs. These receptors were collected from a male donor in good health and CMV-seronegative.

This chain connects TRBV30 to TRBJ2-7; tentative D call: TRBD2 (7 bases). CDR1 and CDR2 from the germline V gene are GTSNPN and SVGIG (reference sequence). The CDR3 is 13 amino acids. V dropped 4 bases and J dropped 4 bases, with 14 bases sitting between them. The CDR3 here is CAWIGGAGYEQYF. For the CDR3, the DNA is TGTGCCTGGATAGGGGGGGCAGGGTACGAGCAGTACTTC.

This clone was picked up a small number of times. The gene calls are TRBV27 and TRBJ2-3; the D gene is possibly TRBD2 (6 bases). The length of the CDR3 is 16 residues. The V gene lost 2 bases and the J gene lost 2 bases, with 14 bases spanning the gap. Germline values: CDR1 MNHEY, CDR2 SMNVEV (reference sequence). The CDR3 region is CASSLVPGLNTDTQYF. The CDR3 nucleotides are TGTGCCAGCAGTTTAGTCCCGGGACTTAACACAGATACGCAGTATTTT.

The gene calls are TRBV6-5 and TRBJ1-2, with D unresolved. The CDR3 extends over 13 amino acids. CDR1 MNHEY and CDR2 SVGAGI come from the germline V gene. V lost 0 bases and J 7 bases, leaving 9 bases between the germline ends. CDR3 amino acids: CASSYSEGGGYTF. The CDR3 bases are TGTGCCAGCAGTTACTCGGAGGGCGGTGGCTACACCTTC.

This CDR3 reads CASSRLQGYNQPQHF. In DNA form, the CDR3 reads TGTGCCAGCAGCCGCCTTCAGGGGTACAATCAGCCCCAGCATTTT. This chain connects TRBV7-8 to TRBJ1-5; D possibly corresponds to TRBD1 (6 bases). CDR3 length equals 15 residues. Germline CDR1 and CDR2: SGHVS and FQNEAQ. V lost 5 bases to trimming and J lost 3 bases, with 14 bases between them.

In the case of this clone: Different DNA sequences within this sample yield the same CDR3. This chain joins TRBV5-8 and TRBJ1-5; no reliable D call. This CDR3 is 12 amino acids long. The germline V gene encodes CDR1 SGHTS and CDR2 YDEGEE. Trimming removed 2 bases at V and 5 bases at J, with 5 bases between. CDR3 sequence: CASSFRDQPQHF. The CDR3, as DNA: TGTGCCAGCAGCTTCCGCGATCAGCCCCAGCATTTT.

This CDR3 is CASRGGNSGAASTDTQYF. CDR3 coding DNA: TGTGCCAGCAGGGGTGGGAATAGCGGAGCCGCTAGCACAGATACGCAGTATTTT. The chain recombines TRBV9 with TRBJ2-3; D perhaps matches TRBD2 (6 bases). V dropped 5 bases and J dropped 0 bases, with 22 bases sitting between them. The CDR3 covers 18 residues. The V gene's germline CDR1 is SGDLS and CDR2 YYNGEE.

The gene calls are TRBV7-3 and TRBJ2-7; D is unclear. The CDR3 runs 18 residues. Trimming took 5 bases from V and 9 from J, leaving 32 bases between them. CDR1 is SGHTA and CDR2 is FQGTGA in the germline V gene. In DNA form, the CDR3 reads TGTGCCAGCAGCCCAACGCCTTGGCGGAATCTTACCTTCGCCGGGCAGTACTTC. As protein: CASSPTPWRNLTFAGQYF. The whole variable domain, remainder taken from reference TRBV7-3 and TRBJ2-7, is GAGVSQTPSNKVTEKGKYVELRCDPISGHTALYWYRQSLGQGPEFLIYFQGTGAADDSGLPNDRFFAVRPEGSVSTLKIQRTERGDSAVYLCASSPTPWRNLTFAGQYFGPGTRLTVT.

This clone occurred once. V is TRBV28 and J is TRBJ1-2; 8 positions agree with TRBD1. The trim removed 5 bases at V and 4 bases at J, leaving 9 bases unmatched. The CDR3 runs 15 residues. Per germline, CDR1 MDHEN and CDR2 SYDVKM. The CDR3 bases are TGTGCCAGCAGTCCCGGGGACAGGACCTTCTATGGCTACACCTTC. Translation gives CASSPGDRTFYGYTF.

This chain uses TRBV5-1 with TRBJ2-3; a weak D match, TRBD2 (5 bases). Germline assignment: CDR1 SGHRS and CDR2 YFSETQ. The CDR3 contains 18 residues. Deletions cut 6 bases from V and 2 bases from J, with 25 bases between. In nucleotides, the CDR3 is TGCGCCAGCAACCTTTTCAGCTCGGTTCGAGGGAACACAGATACGCAGTATTTT. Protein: CASNLFSSVRGNTDTQYF.

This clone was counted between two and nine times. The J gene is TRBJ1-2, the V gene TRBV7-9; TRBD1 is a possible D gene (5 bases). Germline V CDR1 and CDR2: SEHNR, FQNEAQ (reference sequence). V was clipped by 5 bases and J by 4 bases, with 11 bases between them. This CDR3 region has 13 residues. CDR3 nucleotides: TGTGCCAGCAGCCCGACAGACCCCTATGGCTACACCTTC. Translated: CASSPTDPYGYTF.

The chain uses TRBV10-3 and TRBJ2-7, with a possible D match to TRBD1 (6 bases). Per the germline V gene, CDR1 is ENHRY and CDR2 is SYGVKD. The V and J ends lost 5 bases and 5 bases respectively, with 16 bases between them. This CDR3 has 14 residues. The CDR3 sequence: CAISPRGSNHEQYF. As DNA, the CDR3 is TGTGCCATCAGTCCCAGGGGATCTAACCACGAGCAGTACTTC.

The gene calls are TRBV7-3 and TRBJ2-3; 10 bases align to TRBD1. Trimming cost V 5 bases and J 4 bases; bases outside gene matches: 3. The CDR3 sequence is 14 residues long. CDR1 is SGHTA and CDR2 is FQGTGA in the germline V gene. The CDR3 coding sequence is TGTGCCAGCAGCAAAGGGACAGGGGCAGATACGCAGTATTTT. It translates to CASSKGTGADTQYF. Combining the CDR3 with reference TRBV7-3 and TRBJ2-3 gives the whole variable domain GAGVSQTPSNKVTEKGKYVELRCDPISGHTALYWYRQSLGQGPEFLIYFQGTGAADDSGLPNDRFFAVRPEGSVSTLKIQRTERGDSAVYLCASSKGTGADTQYFGPGTRLTVL.

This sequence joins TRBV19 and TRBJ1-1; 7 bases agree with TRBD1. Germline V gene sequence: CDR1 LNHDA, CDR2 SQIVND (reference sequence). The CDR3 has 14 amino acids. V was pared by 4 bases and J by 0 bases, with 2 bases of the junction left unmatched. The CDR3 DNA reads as TGTGCCAGTAGTAGGGGGACAGTGAACACTGAAGCTTTCTTT. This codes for CASSRGTVNTEAFF.

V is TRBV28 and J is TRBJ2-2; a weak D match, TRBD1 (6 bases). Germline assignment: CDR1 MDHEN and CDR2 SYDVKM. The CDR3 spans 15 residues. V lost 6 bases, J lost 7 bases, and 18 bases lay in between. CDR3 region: CASSSSGTLVGELFF. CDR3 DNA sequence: TGTGCCAGCAGCTCTTCGGGGACACTGGTCGGGGAGCTGTTTTTT. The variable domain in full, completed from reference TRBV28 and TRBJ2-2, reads DVKVTQSSRYLVKRTGEKVFLECVQDMDHENMFWYRQDPGLGLRLIYFSYDVKMKEKGDIPEGYSVSREKKERFSLILESASTNQTSMYLCASSSSGTLVGELFFGEGSRLTVL.

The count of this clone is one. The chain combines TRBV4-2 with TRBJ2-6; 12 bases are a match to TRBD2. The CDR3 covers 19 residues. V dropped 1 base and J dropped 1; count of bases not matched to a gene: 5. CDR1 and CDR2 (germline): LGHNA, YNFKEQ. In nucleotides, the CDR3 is TGTGCCAGCAGCCAAGCCCTAGCGGGAGGGCCGTCTGGGGCCAACGTCCTGACTTTC. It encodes CASSQALAGGPSGANVLTF.